A single sample gave rise to the 32 T cell receptor beta chains below, sequenced in a study of cytomegalovirus exposure and HLA in healthy donors. The PCR was carried out with 60 Vbeta primers and 13 Jbeta primers. The table came from immunoSEQ multiplex PCR; TCRdb's copy has only in-frame clones and leaves some out. The repertoire holds roughly 130,000 clones, 74% seen once, with 4.3% in the top ten. The sample comprised PBMCs. The receptors originated from a man aged 18-30 years in good health and CMV-seropositive.

This clone was seen once. This chain links TRBV5-1 with TRBJ2-5; TRBD1 matches 9 bases. The CDR3 is made up of 13 amino acids. Germline V CDR1 and CDR2: SGHRS, YFSETQ. V shed 4 bases and J 5 bases; nucleotides not matched to a gene: 3. CDR3 loop: CASSGTGSETQYF. The CDR3 region has the DNA TGCGCCAGCAGCGGGACAGGGTCGGAGACCCAGTACTTC.

The rearrangement links TRBV10-3 to TRBJ2-7, with TRBD1 as a possible D gene (6 bases). The ends were cut back, 4 bases at V and 11 bases at J, with 21 bases in the middle. The CDR3 consists of 14 residues. Germline assignment: CDR1 ENHRY and CDR2 SYGVKD. The CDR3 region has the DNA TGTGCCATCAGTGTATCCCTTGAGGGGGTGGAAAAGTACTTC. Translated: CAISVSLEGVEKYF.

This clone was seen only a few times. The chain carries TRBV5-6 and TRBJ2-5, with D perhaps matching TRBD1 (5 bases). Germline values: CDR1 SGHDT, CDR2 YYEEEE. The CDR3 is 13 residues long. Trimming shortened V by 6 bases and J by 5 bases, and 14 bases separated the two germline ends. This CDR3 reads CASTPGRAETQYF. The CDR3 DNA follows: TGTGCCAGCACCCCTGGCAGGGCGGAGACCCAGTACTTC.

The chain couples TRBV6-4 to TRBJ1-5; no firm D call. Germline CDR1 MRHNA, CDR2 SNTAGT. Trimming cost V 2 bases and J 7 bases, with 9 bases left between them. The CDR3 loop spans 13 amino acids. The CDR3 region is CASSDGLGQPQHF. In nucleotides, the CDR3 is TGTGCCAGCAGTGACGGACTCGGGCAGCCCCAGCATTTT.

The chain carries TRBV18 and TRBJ1-1; D possibly corresponds to TRBD1 (6 bases). V was cut by 11 bases and J by 4 bases, with 17 bases left in between. The CDR3 covers 13 residues. Germline V gene sequence: CDR1 KGHSH, CDR2 LQKENI. CDR3 amino acids: CASYETRGTEAFF. The CDR3 coding sequence is TGTGCCTCCTACGAGACCAGGGGCACTGAAGCTTTCTTT.

The chain employs TRBV19 and TRBJ1-1; D might be TRBD1 (6 bases). The CDR3 has 14 residues. The germline gives CDR1 LNHDA, CDR2 SQIVND (reference sequence). The V end was cut by 4 bases, the J end by 8 bases, with 17 bases between. The CDR3 DNA is TGTGCCAGTAGTAGGGCTGGACGGGGGGCGGAAGCTTTCTTT. As protein: CASSRAGRGAEAFF. Full variable domain (remainder filled in from reference TRBV19 and TRBJ1-1): DGGITQSPKYLFRKEGQNVTLSCEQNLNHDAMYWYRQDPGQGLRLIYYSQIVNDFQKGDIAEGYSVSREKKESFPLTVTSAQKNPTAFYLCASSRAGRGAEAFFGQGTRLTVV.

This chain uses TRBV29-1 with TRBJ2-7; 8 nucleotides match TRBD2. V trimming: 4 bases; J trimming: 3 bases; junction bases outside the gene matches: 5. Germline lookup yields CDR1 SQVTM and CDR2 ANQGSEA. This CDR3 contains 13 residues. The CDR3: CSVVFGGDYEQYF. The CDR3 region has the DNA TGCAGCGTTGTTTTCGGGGGGGACTACGAGCAGTACTTC.

This rearrangement joins TRBV27 to TRBJ2-1, with D possibly being TRBD2 (6 bases). V was pared by 7 bases and J by 0 bases, with 10 bases between. The CDR3 is 14 amino acids. CDR1 is MNHEY, CDR2 SMNVEV, per germline (reference sequence). CDR3 in amino acids: CASTLGGSYNEQFF. The CDR3 DNA reads as TGTGCCAGCACCTTGGGGGGCTCCTACAATGAGCAGTTCTTC.

The rearrangement links TRBV7-6 to TRBJ1-2, with 11 bases identical to TRBD1. The CDR3 spans 15 residues. From germline, CDR1 is SGHVS and CDR2 FNYEAQ. J was trimmed by 5 bases and V by 2 bases; bases with no gene match: 4. CDR3 in amino acids: CASSLYGTGGYGYTF. CDR3 sequence (DNA): TGTGCCAGCAGCTTATACGGGACAGGGGGGTATGGCTACACCTTC.

This chain uses TRBV15 with TRBJ2-5; TRBD1 matches at 7 bases. The J call is uncertain, as TRBJ2-7 better fits the DNA end. The CDR3 is made up of 13 amino acids. Germline-derived CDR1 and CDR2 are LNHNV and YYDKDF (reference sequence). The CDR3 region is CATPAGGIYEQYF. The CDR3 DNA is TGTGCCACCCCGGCAGGGGGTATCTACGAGCAGTACTTC.

This clone was picked up a small number of times. This chain uses TRBV28 with TRBJ1-1; D gene ambiguous. Germline V gene sequence: CDR1 MDHEN, CDR2 SYDVKM. The V gene lost 2 bases and the J gene lost 4 bases, with 17 bases spanning the gap. The CDR3 runs 16 residues. In DNA form, the CDR3 reads TGTGCCAGCAGTTTAAGGTTGGAGGTTTTGGGCACTGAAGCTTTCTTT. Encoded protein: CASSLRLEVLGTEAFF.

This chain connects TRBV29-1 to TRBJ1-2; TRBD1 agrees at 8 bases. The CDR3 has 13 amino acids. With 2 bases clipped from V and 7 bases from J, the junction kept 6 bases outside the gene matches. The V gene's germline CDR1 is SQVTM and CDR2 ANQGSEA. The CDR3 sequence: CSVEPSGGGGYTF. DNA of the CDR3: TGCAGCGTTGAACCCTCAGGGGGCGGTGGCTACACCTTC.

The genes are TRBV2 and TRBJ1-1; TRBD1 is a possible D gene (5 bases). The V and J ends lost 3 bases and 1 base respectively, with 9 bases between them. Germline-derived CDR1 and CDR2 are SNHLY and FYNNEI. CDR3 length: 14 amino acids. CDR3 coding DNA: TGTGCCAGCAGTGAGAACACAGGGAACACTGAAGCTTTCTTT. It specifies CASSENTGNTEAFF.

The V and J genes are TRBV5-1 and TRBJ2-6; 11 bases map to TRBD1. CDR3 size: 18 residues. V was clipped by 2 bases and J by 2 bases; unmatched bases: 6. CDR1 and CDR2 from the germline V gene are SGHRS and YFSETQ. The CDR3 bases are TGCGCCAGCAGCTTAGGAGGACAGGGGGCTCCTGGGGCCAACGTCCTGACTTTC. Translating it yields CASSLGGQGAPGANVLTF.

This clone has just one count. The J gene is TRBJ2-5, the V gene TRBV5-6; 9 positions match TRBD1. Germline assignment: CDR1 SGHDT and CDR2 YYEEEE. The CDR3 contains 15 residues. V dropped 5 bases and J dropped 4; count of bases not matched to a gene: 9. The CDR3 DNA reads TGTGCCAGCAGATCTGGGGGGACAGGGCGAGAGACCCAGTACTTC. Its protein product is CASRSGGTGRETQYF.

CDR3 residues: CAISSTSGRSDEQFF. CDR3 coding DNA: TGTGCCATCAGTTCGACTAGCGGGAGAAGTGATGAGCAGTTCTTC. The chain combines TRBV10-3 with TRBJ2-1; 12 nucleotides agree with TRBD2. The CDR3 length is 15 residues. Per the germline V gene, CDR1 is ENHRY and CDR2 is SYGVKD. Unmatched junction bases numbered 7, after V lost 5 bases and J lost 8 bases.

The chain joins TRBV5-6 to TRBJ2-3, with D perhaps matching TRBD2 (5 bases). The CDR3 length is 14 residues. CDR1 SGHDT and CDR2 YYEEEE come from the germline V gene. With 3 bases removed from V and 0 bases from J, the gap between germline ends came to 8 bases. The CDR3 DNA follows: TGTGCCAGCAGCTCTCAGCGGAGCACAGATACGCAGTATTTT. It translates to CASSSQRSTDTQYF.

This sequence joins TRBV9 and TRBJ1-1; the match to TRBD1 covers 9 bases. Germline V lookup: CDR1 SGDLS, CDR2 YYNGEE. This CDR3 has 16 residues. Trimming cost V 4 bases and J 3 bases; bases outside gene matches: 10. CDR3 loop: CASSPRTGDDDTEAFF. CDR3 nucleotides: TGTGCCAGCAGCCCCCGGACAGGGGATGATGACACTGAAGCTTTCTTT.

The V gene is TRBV25-1, the J gene TRBJ1-5; TRBD1 is a possible D gene (5 bases). Trimming shortened V by 7 bases and J by 3 bases, and 22 bases separated the two germline ends. Germline assignment: CDR1 MGHDK and CDR2 SYGVNS. CDR3 length: 17 amino acids. CDR3 loop: CASTIRHRFRVNQPQHF. CDR3 DNA: TGTGCCAGCACCATTCGGCACAGGTTTCGTGTCAATCAGCCCCAGCATTTT. Full variable domain (outside the CDR3, taken from reference TRBV25-1 and TRBJ1-5): EADIYQTPRYLVIGTGKKITLECSQTMGHDKMYWYQQDPGMELHLIHYSYGVNSTEKGDLSSESTVSRIRTEHFPLTLESARPSHTSQYLCASTIRHRFRVNQPQHFGDGTRLSIL.

The V and J genes are TRBV29-1 and TRBJ1-2; no reliable D call. The CDR3 loop spans 11 amino acids. Deletions cut 5 bases from V and 5 bases from J, with 9 bases between. Germline lookup yields CDR1 SQVTM and CDR2 ANQGSEA. The CDR3 is CSVLIGYGYTF. In DNA, the CDR3 is TGCAGCGTTCTCATCGGGTATGGCTACACCTTC.

The chain uses TRBV7-2 and TRBJ1-5; 7 bases fit TRBD1. V shed 5 bases, J shed 4 bases, and the junction held 2 bases outside the gene matches. Germline V gene lookup returns CDR1 SGHTA and CDR2 FQGNSA. The CDR3 covers 13 residues. Written as DNA, the CDR3 is TGTGCCAGCAGCCGGGACAGAAATCAGCCCCAGCATTTT. The encoded protein is CASSRDRNQPQHF.

The V and J genes are TRBV6-1 and TRBJ2-7, with a possible D match to TRBD2 (6 bases). Trimming removed 2 bases at V and 2 bases at J, with 16 bases between. The CDR3 runs to 16 residues. Germline V gives CDR1 MNHNS, CDR2 SASEGT. The CDR3 bases are TGTGCCAGCAGTGAACATCCAGCGGGCGGTCCCTACGAGCAGTACTTC. Translated, it gives CASSEHPAGGPYEQYF.

V and J are TRBV30 and TRBJ2-7; TRBD2 aligns across 11 bases. The CDR3 length is 12 residues. The germline V gene has CDR1 GTSNPN and CDR2 SVGIG (reference sequence). V shed 7 bases and J 7 bases; nucleotides not matched to a gene: 6. CDR3 loop: CALLAGAGEQYF. The CDR3 DNA sequence: TGTGCCTTACTAGCGGGAGCTGGGGAGCAGTACTTC.

The rearrangement uses TRBV5-4 and TRBJ2-5; 15 positions match TRBD2. The V gene's germline CDR1 is SGHNT and CDR2 YYREEE (reference sequence). This CDR3 has 16 amino acids. Trimming cost V 4 bases and J 4 bases; bases outside gene matches: 5. The CDR3 sequence is CASSPGLAGGSETQYF. The CDR3 bases are TGTGCCAGCAGCCCAGGACTAGCGGGAGGGTCAGAGACCCAGTACTTC.

This chain joins TRBV5-4 and TRBJ2-1, with 14 bases that match TRBD2. Trimming removed 3 bases from V and 4 bases from J; junction bases left unmatched: 6. In germline, CDR1 is SGHNT, CDR2 YYREEE (reference sequence). This CDR3 contains 17 residues. The chain's CDR3 is CASSSRTSGGSYNEQFF. The CDR3 nucleotides read TGTGCCAGCAGCTCACGGACTAGCGGGGGGTCGTACAATGAGCAGTTCTTC.

This clone occurred once. The CDR3: CASSKRGLAGTDTQYF. CDR3 in DNA: TGTGCCAGCAGCAAGAGGGGACTAGCGGGCACAGATACGCAGTATTTT. The V gene is TRBV9, the J gene TRBJ2-3, with TRBD2 matching 11 bases. Trimming took 4 bases from V and 1 from J; bases not matched to a gene: 5. Germline CDR1 reads SGDLS; CDR2 reads YYNGEE. The CDR3 totals 16 residues.

The chain combines TRBV2 with TRBJ2-7; D uncertain. Between the trimmed V and J ends, which lost 6 bases and 2 bases, there was a span of 8 bases. The CDR3 spans 12 residues. The V gene's germline CDR1 is SNHLY and CDR2 FYNNEI. The CDR3 protein is CASRSLTYEQYF. The CDR3 DNA follows: TGTGCCAGCAGATCCCTTACCTACGAGCAGTACTTC.

The chain joins TRBV5-1 to TRBJ2-1; TRBD2 matches 7 bases. V trimming: 1 base; J trimming: 3 bases; junction bases outside the gene matches: 1. The germline CDR1 and CDR2 sequences are SGHRS and YFSETQ. The CDR3 totals 14 residues. The CDR3 region is CASSLSGGYNEQFF. The CDR3 DNA follows: TGCGCCAGCAGCTTGTCGGGGGGCTACAATGAGCAGTTCTTC.

The V call is TRBV7-6, the J call TRBJ2-2; 8 nucleotides align to TRBD2. This CDR3 spans 16 amino acids. Trimming at V came to 7 bases and at J to 6 bases, leaving 13 bases not matched to a gene. Germline V lookup: CDR1 SGHVS, CDR2 FNYEAQ. CDR3 residues: CASITAGGEYAGELFF. The CDR3, as DNA: TGTGCCAGCATCACGGCCGGGGGGGAGTATGCCGGGGAGCTGTTTTTT.

About this clone itself: At one end, the junction sequence differs from germline, possibly due to a read error. The chain uses TRBV29-1 and TRBJ1-1; D may be TRBD1 (6 bases). Germline V lookup: CDR1 SQVTM, CDR2 ANQGSEA. CDR3 length: 11 residues. In nucleotides, the CDR3 is TGCAGCATTGCTGGGGGCACTGGAGCTTTCTTT. Its translation is CSIAGGTGAFF.

This chain joins TRBV5-4 and TRBJ2-7, with TRBD1 matching over 9 bases. The V gene's germline CDR1 is SGHNT and CDR2 YYREEE (reference sequence). This CDR3 is 15 amino acids long. Germline trimming cut 4 bases from V and 9 bases from J; bases unmatched to any gene: 14. The CDR3 coding sequence is TGTGCCAGCAGCCTCTGGGACAGGGTACCCCAGGGGCAGTACTTC. Its translation is CASSLWDRVPQGQYF.

V and J are TRBV27 and TRBJ2-3, with no clear D. From germline, CDR1 is MNHEY and CDR2 SMNVEV (reference sequence). With 3 bases removed from V and 1 base from J, the gap between germline ends came to 20 bases. This CDR3 is built from 18 residues. The CDR3 nucleotides read TGTGCCAGCAGTTTCCGTTCCCCGGGTTCCGGAGGCACAGATACGCAGTATTTT. Amino acid sequence: CASSFRSPGSGGTDTQYF.